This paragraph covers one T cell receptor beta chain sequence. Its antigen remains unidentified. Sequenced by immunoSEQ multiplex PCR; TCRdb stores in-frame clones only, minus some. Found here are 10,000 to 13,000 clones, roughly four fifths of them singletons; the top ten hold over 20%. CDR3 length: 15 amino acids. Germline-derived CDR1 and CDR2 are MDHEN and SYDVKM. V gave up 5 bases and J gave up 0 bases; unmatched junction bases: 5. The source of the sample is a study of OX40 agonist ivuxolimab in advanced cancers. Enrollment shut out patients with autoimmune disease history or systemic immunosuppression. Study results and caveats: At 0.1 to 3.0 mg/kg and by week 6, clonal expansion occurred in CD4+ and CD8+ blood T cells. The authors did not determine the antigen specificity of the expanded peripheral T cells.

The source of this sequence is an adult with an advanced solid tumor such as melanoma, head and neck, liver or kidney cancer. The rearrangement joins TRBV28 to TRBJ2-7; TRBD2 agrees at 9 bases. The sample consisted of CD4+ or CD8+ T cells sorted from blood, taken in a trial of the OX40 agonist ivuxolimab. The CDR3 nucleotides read TGTGCCAGCAGTAGGGAGCGGGAGGTCTCCTACGAGCAGTACTTC. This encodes CASSREREVSYEQYF.